This T cell receptor (beta chain) was sequenced in a study of post-analysis software for immune sequencing data. Findings and limits, study-wide: Included in a set of five TRBV segments more frequent in patients than controls were TRBV5-6, TRBV5-1 and TRBV20-1. Same-batch preparations were strongly co-clustered by F measure. Compared with controls, patients showed significantly lower normalized Chao1 diversity.

Unique-molecular-identifier-tagged TCR beta cDNA libraries were used. Each CDR3 protein gets one entry after TCRdb re-called the PCR reads with MiXCR. The sample shows about 540,000 distinct CDR3 sequences, roughly 34% of them seen only once. Germline loops: CDR1 DFQATT, CDR2 SNEGSKA (reference sequence). The CDR3 is 13 residues long. The V segment lost 6 bases and the J segment 5 bases; nucleotides outside the gene matches: 6. Comments on this clonotype: Its target is not known.

This clonotype was obtained from a girl aged 2-17 years with multiple sclerosis. The sequenced material came from blood. V is TRBV20-1 and J is TRBJ2-3, with 9 bases aligning to TRBD1. The CDR3 spells CSARGQGGDTQYF. The CDR3 coding sequence is TGCAGTGCCCGGGGACAGGGTGGAGATACGCAGTATTTT.